The sequence of this T cell receptor (beta chain) was determined in a study of monozygotic twins with inflammatory bowel disease. Notes on the study in general: Those with IBD had lower TCRbeta diversity (inverse Simpson) than their healthy co-twins did. Support for any single strong IBD-associated signal or clonotype was not found.

This CDR3 spans 13 amino acids. CDR1 is ENHRY and CDR2 is SYGVKD in the germline V gene. Concerning this clonotype itself: Its antigen is not known.

It was roughly 3,500 ng of total RNA that each TCR library used. TCRalpha along with TCRbeta cDNA was subjected to two nested PCRs lasting 16 and 9 cycles. TCRdb processed the 5' RACE reads again and assigns one entry to each CDR3 protein, with no DNA. The repertoire table contains approximately 340,000 distinct CDR3 sequences. The material sequenced was blood. This TCR was recovered from a human donor with ulcerative colitis or Crohn's disease, or a healthy co-twin of an affected twin (not recorded which). The rearrangement joins TRBV10-3 to TRBJ1-1. The CDR3 loop reads CAISESENTEAFF.